Listed below are T cell receptor beta chains from one sample, sequenced in a study of blood T cell repertoires in COVID-19. TCRdb keeps only in-frame clones here, not all; method: immunoSEQ multiplex PCR. The data contain about 13,000 clones, nearly 90% of them singletons. Sequencing was performed on peripheral blood. The receptors come from a human donor with active COVID-19. The donor label of this sample is uncertain. Both conserved end residues are part of each CDR3. The order of the fields is D gene, J gene, clone size, V gene, CDR3 protein, CDR3 DNA. The D gene is left open where the match is weak. Not every row has a clone size; where given, it reads once, few, many or a size class.

D: TRBD2
J: TRBJ2-7
size: once
V: TRBV6-4
CDR3: CASSDYTSGDSYEQYF
DNA: TGTGCCAGCAGTGACTATACTAGCGGGGACTCCTACGAGCAGTACTTC

D: TRBD2
J: TRBJ2-1
size: NA
V: TRBV27
CDR3: CASSLSRLAGERGEQFF
DNA: TGTGCCAGCAGTTTATCACGACTAGCGGGGGAAAGGGGTGAGCAGTTCTTC

D: TRBD1
J: TRBJ1-2
size: NA
V: TRBV11-2
CDR3: CASSQTTGGFGYTF
DNA: TGTGCCAGCAGTCAGACGACAGGGGGGTTTGGCTACACCTTC

D: NA
J: TRBJ1-5
size: large
V: TRBV7-9
CDR3: CASSLGGGPQHF
DNA: TGTGCCAGCAGCTTAGGGGGCGGGCCCCAGCATTTT

D: NA
J: TRBJ1-1
size: NA
V: TRBV12-3/TRBV12-4
CDR3: CASSLMDSVF
DNA: TGTGCCAGCAGCCTCATGGACTCGGTCTTT

D: NA
J: TRBJ1-6
size: medium-sized
V: TRBV25-1
CDR3: CASSEGGDNSPLHF
DNA: TGTGCCAGCAGTGAAGGAGGGGACAATTCACCCCTCCACTTT

D: TRBD1
J: TRBJ2-7
size: once
V: TRBV12-3/TRBV12-4
CDR3: CASTPDRVEQYF
DNA: TGTGCCAGCACCCCGGACAGGGTCGAGCAGTACTTC

D: NA
J: TRBJ1-6
size: NA
V: TRBV5-4
CDR3: CAHGGTGTNSPLHF
DNA: TGTGCCCATGGAGGGACCGGTACTAATTCACCCCTCCACTTT

D: TRBD2
J: TRBJ2-1
size: NA
V: TRBV11-3
CDR3: CASSLDGRGGIDEQFF
DNA: TGTGCCAGCAGCTTAGATGGGAGGGGCGGTATAGATGAGCAGTTCTTC

D: NA
J: TRBJ1-2
size: NA
V: TRBV2
CDR3: CASAEVNYGYTF
DNA: TGTGCCAGCGCGGAAGTTAACTATGGCTACACCTTC

D: NA
J: TRBJ1-5
size: NA
V: TRBV27
CDR3: CASRAAYSNQPQHF
DNA: TGTGCCAGCAGAGCTGCATATAGCAATCAGCCCCAGCATTTT

D: NA
J: TRBJ1-2
size: NA
V: TRBV5-1
CDR3: CASSLRGNGYTF
DNA: TGCGCCAGCAGCTTACGGGGGAATGGCTACACCTTC

D: NA
J: TRBJ2-4
size: NA
V: TRBV12-3/TRBV12-4
CDR3: CASSSSRIQYF
DNA: TGTGCCAGCAGCTCCTCCCGCATTCAGTACTTC

D: NA
J: TRBJ1-4
size: NA
V: TRBV12-3/TRBV12-4
CDR3: CASSTGMGEKLFF
DNA: TGTGCCAGCAGCACAGGAATGGGGGAAAAACTGTTTTTT

D: TRBD1
J: TRBJ1-1
size: NA
V: TRBV4-3
CDR3: CASSQHLTGGTEAFF
DNA: TGCGCCAGCAGCCAACATCTGACAGGGGGCACTGAAGCTTTCTTT

D: NA
J: TRBJ2-1
size: NA
V: TRBV4-1
CDR3: CASSQAPGGAYNEQFF
DNA: TGCGCCAGCAGCCAAGCCCCGGGGGGCGCTTACAATGAGCAGTTCTTC

D: NA
J: TRBJ1-1
size: NA
V: TRBV2
CDR3: CASSEEYPGVTEAFF
DNA: TGTGCCAGCAGTGAAGAGTATCCGGGGGTCACTGAAGCTTTCTTT

D: TRBD2
J: TRBJ2-3
size: NA
V: TRBV3-1/TRBV3-2
CDR3: CASSQNSWGRGGTDTQYF
DNA: TGTGCCAGCAGCCAAAATAGCTGGGGACGGGGGGGCACAGATACGCAGTATTTT

D: NA
J: TRBJ2-2
size: NA
V: TRBV6-1
CDR3: CASSEWRGEYTGELFF
DNA: TGTGCCAGCAGTGAATGGCGCGGGGAATACACCGGGGAGCTGTTTTTT

D: TRBD2
J: TRBJ2-1
size: NA
V: TRBV7-2
CDR3: CASSFTIAGASSYNEQFF
DNA: TGTGCCAGCAGCTTTACGATAGCGGGGGCCAGCTCCTACAATGAGCAGTTCTTC

D: NA
J: TRBJ1-2
size: NA
V: TRBV21-1
CDR3: CASRKRARETF
DNA: TGTGCCAGCAGGAAAAGGGCCAGGGAAACCTTC

D: TRBD1
J: TRBJ2-7
size: NA
V: TRBV15
CDR3: CATSSDWDSLLGYEQYF
DNA: TGTGCCACCAGCAGCGATTGGGACAGCCTATTGGGCTACGAGCAGTACTTC

D: TRBD1
J: TRBJ1-3
size: NA
V: TRBV30
CDR3: CAWTRDSGNTIYF
DNA: TGTGCCTGGACCCGGGACAGTGGAAACACCATATATTTT

D: TRBD1
J: TRBJ1-3
size: NA
V: TRBV14
CDR3: CASSHRQGQSGNTIYF
DNA: TGTGCCAGCAGCCACCGACAGGGGCAGTCTGGAAACACCATATATTTT

D: NA
J: TRBJ1-3
size: NA
V: TRBV7-6
CDR3: CASSQNAFSGNTIYF
DNA: TGTGCCAGCAGCCAGAACGCCTTCTCTGGAAACACCATATATTTT

D: NA
J: TRBJ2-4
size: NA
V: TRBV11-2
CDR3: CASSPRGGLSLAKNIQYF
DNA: TGTGCCAGCAGCCCGAGGGGGGGCTTATCTCTAGCCAAAAACATTCAGTACTTC

D: NA
J: TRBJ2-3
size: NA
V: TRBV9
CDR3: CASSVGSTRGDTQYF
DNA: TGTGCCAGCAGCGTAGGTTCGACTCGGGGGGATACGCAGTATTTT

D: NA
J: TRBJ1-3
size: NA
V: TRBV9
CDR3: CASSVEQVPGNTIYF
DNA: TGTGCCAGCAGCGTAGAACAGGTCCCTGGAAACACCATATATTTT

D: TRBD1
J: TRBJ2-5
size: NA
V: TRBV25-1
CDR3: CASSDPGTDLQETQYF
DNA: TGTGCCAGCAGTGACCCCGGGACAGATCTCCAAGAGACCCAGTACTTC

D: TRBD2
J: TRBJ2-1
size: NA
V: TRBV7-2
CDR3: CASSLAASGGARYNEQFF
DNA: TGTGCCAGCAGCTTAGCGGCTAGCGGGGGGGCCAGGTACAATGAGCAGTTCTTC

D: TRBD1
J: TRBJ2-2
size: NA
V: TRBV5-6
CDR3: CASSGDRGPFTGELFF
DNA: TGTGCCAGCAGCGGAGACAGGGGGCCCTTCACCGGGGAGCTGTTTTTT

D: NA
J: TRBJ2-1
size: NA
V: TRBV15
CDR3: CATSRGRLFYNEQFF
DNA: TGTGCCACCAGCAGAGGGCGGCTTTTCTACAATGAGCAGTTCTTC

D: NA
J: TRBJ1-5
size: NA
V: TRBV19
CDR3: CASSMGQAKPQHF
DNA: TGTGCCAGTAGTATGGGCCAGGCCAAGCCCCAGCATTTT

D: NA
J: TRBJ1-2
size: NA
V: TRBV6-5
CDR3: CASSYSDRPYGYTF
DNA: TGTGCCAGCAGTTACTCCGACAGGCCCTATGGCTACACCTTC

D: NA
J: TRBJ1-5
size: NA
V: TRBV7-9
CDR3: CASSLAGSNQPQHF
DNA: TGTGCCAGCAGCTTAGCCGGGAGCAATCAGCCCCAGCATTTT

D: TRBD1
J: TRBJ2-6
size: NA
V: TRBV2
CDR3: CASSATGAGANVLTF
DNA: TGTGCCAGCAGTGCGACAGGGGCTGGGGCCAACGTCCTGACTTTC

D: NA
J: TRBJ2-7
size: once
V: TRBV7-2
CDR3: CASSLVTGYEQYF
DNA: TGTGCCAGCAGCTTAGTAACCGGTTACGAGCAGTACTTC

D: NA
J: TRBJ1-2
size: NA
V: TRBV6-5
CDR3: CASSYRHRGGGYTF
DNA: TGTGCCAGCAGTTACCGCCACAGAGGAGGTGGCTACACCTTC

D: NA
J: TRBJ2-5
size: NA
V: TRBV5-4
CDR3: CASSKDSKQETQYF
DNA: TGTGCCAGCAGTAAAGACAGTAAACAAGAGACCCAGTACTTC

D: TRBD1
J: TRBJ1-2
size: NA
V: TRBV11-2
CDR3: CASSPGTATSYGYTF
DNA: TGTGCCAGCAGCCCAGGGACAGCTACGTCGTATGGCTACACCTTC

D: TRBD1
J: TRBJ1-1
size: NA
V: TRBV2
CDR3: CASTLTGARTEAFF
DNA: TGTGCCAGCACTTTGACAGGGGCTCGCACTGAAGCTTTCTTT

D: TRBD1
J: TRBJ1-2
size: NA
V: TRBV3-1/TRBV3-2
CDR3: CASSQRNKTGTGGAKDYGYTF
DNA: TGTGCCAGCAGCCAACGTAACAAAACCGGGACAGGGGGCGCTAAGGACTATGGCTACACCTTC

D: TRBD1
J: TRBJ2-1
size: few
V: TRBV6-1
CDR3: CASSEVKGTGLDEQFF
DNA: TGTGCCAGCAGTGAAGTAAAGGGGACAGGGTTAGATGAGCAGTTCTTC

D: NA
J: TRBJ2-7
size: NA
V: TRBV10-3
CDR3: CAIRTGGATDGEQYF
DNA: TGTGCCATCAGGACTGGGGGGGCGACGGACGGAGAGCAGTACTTC

D: NA
J: TRBJ1-2
size: NA
V: TRBV2
CDR3: CASTGERAGYTF
DNA: TGTGCCAGCACAGGGGAGCGTGCTGGCTACACCTTC

D: TRBD1
J: TRBJ1-2
size: NA
V: TRBV4-3
CDR3: CASSQFRGDNYGYTF
DNA: TGCGCCAGCAGCCAGTTCAGGGGGGATAACTATGGCTACACCTTC

D: NA
J: TRBJ2-1
size: NA
V: TRBV9
CDR3: CASSVGSNEQFF
DNA: TGTGCCAGCAGCGTAGGGAGTAATGAGCAGTTCTTC

D: TRBD1
J: TRBJ1-1
size: NA
V: TRBV5-5
CDR3: CASSLQGANTEAFF
DNA: TGTGCCAGCAGCTTACAGGGGGCTAACACTGAAGCTTTCTTT

D: NA
J: TRBJ2-1
size: NA
V: TRBV4-1
CDR3: CASSQEKPGDEQFF
DNA: TGCGCCAGCAGCCAAGAAAAGCCCGGGGATGAGCAGTTCTTC

D: TRBD2
J: TRBJ2-3
size: once
V: TRBV5-6
CDR3: CASSSRLAGITDTQYF
DNA: TGTGCCAGCAGCTCGCGGCTAGCGGGCATCACAGATACGCAGTATTTT

D: NA
J: TRBJ1-6
size: NA
V: TRBV9
CDR3: CASSVSGLRNSPLHF
DNA: TGTGCCAGCAGTGTCAGCGGGCTACGGAATTCACCCCTCCACTTT

D: NA
J: TRBJ1-5
size: NA
V: TRBV18
CDR3: CASSPLKSTGNQPQHF
DNA: TGTGCCAGCTCACCACTGAAGAGCACGGGCAATCAGCCCCAGCATTTT